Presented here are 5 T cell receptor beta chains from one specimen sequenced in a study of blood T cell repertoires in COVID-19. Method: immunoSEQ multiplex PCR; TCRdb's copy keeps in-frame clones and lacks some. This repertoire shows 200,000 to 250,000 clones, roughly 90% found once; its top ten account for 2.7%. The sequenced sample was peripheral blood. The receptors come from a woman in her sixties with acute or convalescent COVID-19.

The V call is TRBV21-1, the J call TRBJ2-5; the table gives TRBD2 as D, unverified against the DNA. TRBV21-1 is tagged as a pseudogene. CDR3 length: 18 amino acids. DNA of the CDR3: TGTGCCAGCAGCAAAGATGAACATTCGACTAGCGGGGAAGAGACCCAGTACTTC. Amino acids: CASSKDEHSTSGEETQYF.

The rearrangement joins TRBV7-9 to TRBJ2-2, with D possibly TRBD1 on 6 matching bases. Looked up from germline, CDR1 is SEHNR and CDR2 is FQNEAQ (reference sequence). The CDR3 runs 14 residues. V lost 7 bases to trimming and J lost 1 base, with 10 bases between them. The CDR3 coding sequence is TGTGCCAGCAACTCGGGACAGAACACCGGGGAGCTGTTTTTT. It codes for CASNSGQNTGELFF.

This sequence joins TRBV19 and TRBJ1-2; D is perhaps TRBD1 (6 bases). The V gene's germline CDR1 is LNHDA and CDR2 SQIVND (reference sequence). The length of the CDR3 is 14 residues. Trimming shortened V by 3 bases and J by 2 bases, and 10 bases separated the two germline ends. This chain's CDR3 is CASSIPGVNYGYTF. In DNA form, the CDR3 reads TGTGCCAGTAGTATTCCAGGGGTAAACTATGGCTACACCTTC.

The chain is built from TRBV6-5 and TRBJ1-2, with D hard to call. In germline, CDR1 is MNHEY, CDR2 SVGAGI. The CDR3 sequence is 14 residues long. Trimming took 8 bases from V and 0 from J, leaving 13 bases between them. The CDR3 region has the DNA TGTGCCAGCCAAGAAACACGCCCTAACTATGGCTACACCTTC. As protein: CASQETRPNYGYTF.

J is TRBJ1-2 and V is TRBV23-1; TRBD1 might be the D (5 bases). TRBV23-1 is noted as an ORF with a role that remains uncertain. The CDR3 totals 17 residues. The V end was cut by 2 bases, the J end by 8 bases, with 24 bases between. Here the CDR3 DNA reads TGCGCCAGCAGTCAAGACAGATCCCCACTACTTCTATTAGGCTACACCTTC. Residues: CASSQDRSPLLLLGYTF.